Below are 24 T cell receptor beta chains sequenced from a single sample in a study of T-cell reconstitution after alpha-beta-depleted transplantation in children. The TCRbeta library incorporated unique molecular identifiers. From the PCR reads, TCRdb called clonotypes with MiXCR, one entry per CDR3 protein. The top ten clones hold 25% to 30% of a sample with fewer than 500,000 distinct CDR3 sequences, around two fifths of them seen once. The starting material was PBMCs, obtained before TCRalphabeta/CD19-depleted stem cell transplant. Receptor source: a girl aged 2-10 years with aplastic anemia, due to receive a stem cell transplant.

There are many counts of this clonotype. J is TRBJ2-3 and V is TRBV5-1, with TRBD2 identical over 8 bases. The trim removed 2 bases at V and 5 bases at J, leaving 4 bases unmatched. The CDR3 consists of 14 residues. The germline V gene encodes CDR1 SGHRS and CDR2 YFSETQ. CDR3 bases: TGCGCCAGCAGCTTTAGCGGGGTTGAAGATACGCAGTATTTT. Encoded protein: CASSFSGVEDTQYF.

J is TRBJ2-5 and V is TRBV6-5; TRBD2 agrees at 10 bases. Germline V gene data show CDR1 as MNHEY and CDR2 as SVGAGI. The ends lost 0 bases at V and 4 bases at J; junction bases unmatched: 5. This CDR3 has 16 amino acids. The CDR3 here is CASSYSLAGAGETQYF. DNA for the CDR3: TGTGCCAGCAGTTACTCTCTAGCGGGAGCGGGAGAGACCCAGTACTTC.

This clonotype was detected many times. The chain combines TRBV28 with TRBJ2-2; D gene uncertain. Per germline, CDR1 MDHEN and CDR2 SYDVKM. Trimming stripped 6 bases from V and 0 bases from J, with 8 bases between. The CDR3 spans 14 residues. Here the CDR3 DNA reads TGTGCCAGCAGCCCCCGATCGAACACCGGGGAGCTGTTTTTT. Translation: CASSPRSNTGELFF.

This clonotype was seen at least ten times. This chain links TRBV3-1 with TRBJ1-1; TRBD1 matches at 8 bases. J lost 10 bases, V lost 3 bases, and 7 bases had no gene match. Germline V CDR1 and CDR2: LGHDT, YNNKEL (reference sequence). The CDR3 runs 13 residues. The CDR3, as DNA: TGTGCCAGCAGCCAGCTAACAGGGGGAGTAGCTTTCTTT. Translating it yields CASSQLTGGVAFF.

This clonotype was counted a few times. This chain joins TRBV5-6 and TRBJ2-2; perhaps TRBD2 as D (6 bases). V gave up 1 base and J gave up 6 bases, with 10 bases separating them. The CDR3 runs to 14 residues. Germline CDR1 reads SGHDT; CDR2 reads YYEEEE. This CDR3 is CASSLLSGAGELFF. The CDR3 nucleotides read TGTGCCAGCAGCTTGCTATCGGGAGCCGGGGAGCTGTTTTTT.

This chain connects TRBV4-3 to TRBJ1-2, with unresolved D. Deletions cut 0 bases from V and 3 bases from J, with 14 bases between. CDR1 is LGHNA, CDR2 YSLEER, per germline. The CDR3 extends over 16 amino acids. As DNA, the CDR3 is TGCGCCAGCAGCCAAGATGTTACGGGAGGATACTATGGCTACACCTTC. This encodes CASSQDVTGGYYGYTF.

This clonotype showed up just a few times. The chain joins TRBV12-3 or TRBV12-4 to TRBJ2-3; D gene ambiguous. V dropped 6 bases and J dropped 2 bases, with 15 bases sitting between them. CDR3 length: 15 amino acids. The CDR3 spells CASSPESPNTDTQYF. The CDR3 DNA sequence: TGTGCCAGCAGCCCGGAGTCGCCAAACACAGATACGCAGTATTTT.

This clonotype has ten or more counts. The rearrangement joins TRBV19 to TRBJ1-5; D might be TRBD1 (6 bases). The germline gives CDR1 LNHDA, CDR2 SQIVND (reference sequence). V was shortened by 3 bases and J by 6 bases, with 18 bases between the two germline ends. This CDR3 contains 16 residues. Here the CDR3 reads CASSIPPSAGAQPQHF. CDR3 nucleotides: TGTGCCAGTAGTATCCCACCTTCGGCAGGGGCTCAGCCCCAGCATTTT.

The rearrangement uses TRBV29-1 and TRBJ2-5; no firm D call. The V and J ends lost 2 bases and 3 bases respectively, with 22 bases between them. In germline, CDR1 is SQVTM, CDR2 ANQGSEA. CDR3 length: 17 amino acids. The CDR3 is CSVEYKEPPTPKETQYF. The CDR3 DNA sequence: TGCAGCGTTGAATACAAGGAACCGCCGACACCTAAAGAGACCCAGTACTTC. Complete variable domain (other parts from reference TRBV29-1 and TRBJ2-5): SAVISQKPSRDICQRGTSLTIQCQVDSQVTMMFWYRQQPGQSLTLIATANQGSEATYESGFVIDKFPISRPNLTFSTLTVSNMSPEDSSIYLCSVEYKEPPTPKETQYFGPGTRLLVL.

This sequence joins TRBV5-1 and TRBJ1-1, with 10 bases identical to TRBD1. After removal of 4 bases from V and 12 bases from J, the junction contained 6 bases not matched to a gene. Per germline, CDR1 SGHRS and CDR2 YFSETQ. This CDR3 comprises 12 residues. CDR3 bases: TGCGCCAGCAGCCTAGGGGGACAGGGGACTTTCTTT. Protein product: CASSLGGQGTFF.

This clonotype came up once. The V gene is TRBV20-1, the J gene TRBJ2-5; perhaps TRBD1 as D (7 bases). CDR1 is DFQATT, CDR2 SNEGSKA, per germline (reference sequence). The CDR3 extends over 15 amino acids. This CDR3 is CSGQVAATGEETQYF. For the CDR3, the DNA is TGCAGCGGACAGGTAGCGGCGACAGGTGAAGAGACCCAGTACTTC.

The chain links TRBV7-9 to TRBJ2-5; possible D gene TRBD2, 6 bases. This CDR3 contains 15 residues. V lost 4 bases and J 7 bases, leaving 19 bases between the germline ends. Germline V gives CDR1 SEHNR, CDR2 FQNEAQ (reference sequence). The DNA of the CDR3 is TGTGCCAGCAGCTCGGGACTCGAAGAAATTTGGACCCAGTACTTC. Protein: CASSSGLEEIWTQYF.

This clonotype was seen ten or more times. J is TRBJ2-7 and V is TRBV6-2 or TRBV6-3; D is unresolved. Germline CDR1 is MNHEY and CDR2 is SVGEGT. The CDR3 sequence is 12 residues long. V was pared by 7 bases and J by 0 bases, with 7 bases between. The CDR3 loop reads CASTENSYEQYF. CDR3 coding DNA: TGTGCCAGCACGGAGAACTCCTACGAGCAGTACTTC.

This clonotype occurred a few times. V and J are TRBV20-1 and TRBJ2-1; 9 nucleotides match TRBD2. CDR3 length equals 14 residues. V was pared by 7 bases and J by 5 bases, with 9 bases of the junction left unmatched. Germline V lookup: CDR1 DFQATT, CDR2 SNEGSKA (reference sequence). Written as DNA, the CDR3 is TGCAGTGGAACCAAGCGGGGGGACGACAATGAGCAGTTCTTC. Its translation: CSGTKRGDDNEQFF.

Points on this clonotype: A much larger clonotype is one base distant, so this may be a read error. The chain has TRBV7-2 and TRBJ2-7; possibly TRBD2 for D (6 bases). There are 12 residues in the CDR3. Germline CDR1 SGHTA, CDR2 FQGNSA. The V gene lost 7 bases and the J gene lost 5 bases, with 12 bases spanning the gap. In DNA form, the CDR3 reads TGTGCCAGCAACGGGAGAATCGACGAGCAGTACTTC. It codes for CASNGRIDEQYF.

This clonotype was recorded many times. The chain has TRBV28 and TRBJ2-3; no reliable D call. Germline V gene lookup returns CDR1 MDHEN and CDR2 SYDVKM. The CDR3 covers 17 residues. Trimming stripped 5 bases from V and 5 bases from J, with 23 bases between. CDR3 sequence (DNA): TGTGCCAGCAGTCACTATGGGATTCAGTCCTCGAAAGATACGCAGTATTTT. Residues: CASSHYGIQSSKDTQYF.

A single count supports this clonotype. The chain employs TRBV7-3 and TRBJ2-3; tentatively, D is TRBD1 (5 bases). The V end was cut by 3 bases, the J end by 2 bases, with 15 bases between. CDR1 is SGHTA, CDR2 FQGTGA, per germline. CDR3 length equals 16 residues. The DNA of the CDR3 is TGTGCCAGCAGCTTGAAAAAGGACAAATTCACAGATACGCAGTATTTT. It specifies CASSLKKDKFTDTQYF.

This clonotype was seen more than once but under ten times. V and J are TRBV12-3 or TRBV12-4 and TRBJ2-5; the match to TRBD2 covers 9 bases. The V and J ends lost 6 bases and 5 bases, in that order; junction bases with no gene match: 19. The CDR3 is 18 amino acids. The CDR3 loop reads CASSPTARLADPSETQYF. The CDR3 region has the DNA TGTGCCAGCAGCCCTACCGCAAGACTAGCGGACCCCTCGGAGACCCAGTACTTC.

The table lists this clonotype with a few counts. This chain uses TRBV29-1 with TRBJ2-3, with 10 bases that match TRBD1. The germline V gene encodes CDR1 SQVTM and CDR2 ANQGSEA. V lost 8 bases to trimming and J lost 0 bases; unmatched junction nucleotides: 8. The CDR3 length is 15 residues. CDR3: CSFAGTGASTDTQYF. CDR3 sequence (DNA): TGCAGCTTCGCCGGGACAGGGGCTAGCACAGATACGCAGTATTTT.

This clonotype was detected a few times. The V gene is TRBV9, the J gene TRBJ2-3; a weak D match, TRBD2 (6 bases). The CDR3 contains 16 residues. V was clipped by 4 bases and J by 2 bases, with 17 bases between them. The V gene's germline CDR1 is SGDLS and CDR2 YYNGEE. This chain's CDR3 is CASSPPAGRNTDTQYF. CDR3 coding DNA: TGTGCCAGCAGCCCCCCCGCGGGGAGGAACACAGATACGCAGTATTTT.

V usage is TRBV6-2 or TRBV6-3 and J usage is TRBJ1-5; a weak D match, TRBD1 (5 bases). Trimming removed 5 bases from V and 0 bases from J, with 20 bases in between. This CDR3 region has 18 residues. CDR1 is MNHEY and CDR2 is SVGEGT in the germline V gene. CDR3 coding DNA: TGTGCCAGCAGTCCGCGGGACGGGACTTATTATAGCAATCAGCCCCAGCATTTT. Residues: CASSPRDGTYYSNQPQHF.

V and J are TRBV29-1 and TRBJ1-2; D not certain. Trimming took off 3 bases at V and 7 bases at J, with 12 bases between the two ends. This CDR3 has 12 residues. The germline CDR1 and CDR2 sequences are SQVTM and ANQGSEA. The CDR3 is CSVERREAGYTF. The CDR3 DNA is TGCAGCGTTGAGAGGCGGGAGGCTGGCTACACCTTC.

V usage is TRBV20-1 and J usage is TRBJ2-5, with TRBD2 identical over 7 bases. V gave up 2 bases and J gave up 2 bases; unmatched junction bases: 20. Germline V lookup: CDR1 DFQATT, CDR2 SNEGSKA (reference sequence). This CDR3 has 19 residues. CDR3: CSARMRWTGGKQLQETQYF. The CDR3 coding sequence is TGCAGTGCTAGAATGAGGTGGACGGGGGGAAAACAACTTCAAGAGACCCAGTACTTC.

There are many counts of this clonotype. The chain uses TRBV7-9 and TRBJ2-1, with TRBD1 matching 9 bases. This CDR3 comprises 16 residues. The V gene end was trimmed by 1 base and the J gene end by 8 bases; junction bases not matched to a gene: 9. Germline CDR1 and CDR2: SEHNR and FQNEAQ (reference sequence). In DNA, the CDR3 is TGTGCCAGCAGCTTAGATGGGACAGGGAGTGGGGATGAGCAGTTCTTC. Amino acids: CASSLDGTGSGDEQFF.